The 18 T cell receptor beta chains in this list originate from one sample, sequenced in a study of OX40 agonist ivuxolimab in advanced cancers. The assay was immunoSEQ multiplex PCR, and TCRdb's table has in-frame clones only and misses some. The table lists approximately 86,000 clones, more than 85% of them singletons. Sequences were derived from CD4+ or CD8+ T cells sorted from blood, sampled in a trial of the OX40 agonist ivuxolimab. Every receptor here comes from an adult with an advanced solid tumor such as melanoma, head and neck, liver or kidney cancer.

The chain couples TRBV7-8 to TRBJ2-1; 10 positions match TRBD2. V lost 1 base and J lost 8; bases outside the gene matches: 5. The germline CDR1 and CDR2 sequences are SGHVS and FQNEAQ. This CDR3 has 15 amino acids. The CDR3 sequence is CASSLGAGGGDEQFF. In nucleotides, the CDR3 is TGTGCCAGCAGCTTAGGAGCGGGAGGGGGGGATGAGCAGTTCTTC.

CDR3 in amino acids: CASSWLTSGTTYEQYF. CDR3 bases: TGTGCCAGCAGTTGGCTGACTAGCGGGACTACCTACGAGCAGTACTTC. The V gene is TRBV28, the J gene TRBJ2-7; 11 bases fit TRBD2. Germline assignment: CDR1 MDHEN and CDR2 SYDVKM. The trim removed 4 bases at V and 2 bases at J, leaving 7 bases unmatched. The CDR3 covers 16 residues.

The chain has TRBV7-2 and TRBJ2-1, with 11 bases lining up with TRBD2. Germline CDR1 is SGHTA and CDR2 is FQGNSA. J gave up 7 bases and V 4 bases, and 15 bases lay outside the gene matches. This CDR3 is 18 amino acids long. CDR3 protein: CASSSGPTSGRGKNEQFF. CDR3 coding DNA: TGTGCCAGCAGCTCGGGGCCTACTAGCGGGAGAGGGAAAAATGAGCAGTTCTTC.

The chain links TRBV2 to TRBJ2-7; D might be TRBD2 (5 bases). Germline CDR1 reads SNHLY; CDR2 reads FYNNEI. This CDR3 has 11 residues. Trimming shortened V by 1 base and J by 11 bases, and 9 bases separated the two germline ends. The CDR3 region has the DNA TGTGCCAGCAGTGAAGTGGAGGTGAAGTACTTC. Translated: CASSEVEVKYF. The variable domain in full, completed from reference TRBV2 and TRBJ2-7, reads EPEVTQTPSHQVTQMGQEVILRCVPISNHLYFYWYRQILGQKVEFLVSFYNNEISEKSEIFDDQFSVERPDGSNFTLKIRSTKLEDSAMYFCASSEVEVKYFGPGTRLTVT.

The chain couples TRBV19 to TRBJ1-5; possibly TRBD1 for D (5 bases). The CDR3 has 15 amino acids. V was clipped by 3 bases and J by 2 bases, with 11 bases between them. Germline CDR1 and CDR2: LNHDA and SQIVND (reference sequence). CDR3 amino acids: CASSIKGKGNQPQHF. CDR3 DNA: TGTGCCAGTAGTATCAAGGGGAAAGGCAATCAGCCCCAGCATTTT.

The chain carries TRBV5-6 and TRBJ1-3; a weak D match, TRBD1 (6 bases). V was clipped by 4 bases and J by 0 bases, with 17 bases between them. This CDR3 has 17 residues. The V gene's germline CDR1 is SGHDT and CDR2 YYEEEE. The CDR3 reads CASSLGQTRRSGNTIYF. The CDR3 region has the DNA TGTGCCAGCAGCCTAGGACAGACCCGGCGCTCTGGAAACACCATATATTTT.

The chain is built from TRBV18 and TRBJ2-5; D is perhaps TRBD2 (5 bases). Deletions cut 5 bases from V and 1 base from J, with 11 bases between. Germline V lookup: CDR1 KGHSH, CDR2 LQKENI. This CDR3 contains 14 residues. The CDR3 DNA is TGTGCCAGCTCAGAGGGAGCGCTCCAAGAGACCCAGTACTTC. This codes for CASSEGALQETQYF.

The V and J genes are TRBV30 and TRBJ1-2, with 9 positions matching TRBD1. V lost 4 bases, J lost 4 bases, and 10 bases stayed unmatched. CDR1 and CDR2 (germline): GTSNPN, SVGIG (reference sequence). This CDR3 spans 15 amino acids. The CDR3 nucleotides are TGTGCCTGGACCCAACAGGGGGCGCCTGGCTATGGCTACACCTTC. Amino acids: CAWTQQGAPGYGYTF. The full variable domain, its missing parts supplied by reference TRBV30 and TRBJ1-2, is SQTIHQWPATLVQPVGSPLSLECTVEGTSNPNLYWYRQAAGRGLQLLFYSVGIGQISSEVPQNLSASRPQDRQFILSSKKLLLSDSGFYLCAWTQQGAPGYGYTFGSGTRLTVV.

Only a few counts were recorded for this clone. This chain joins TRBV30 and TRBJ2-7, with D possibly being TRBD1 or TRBD2 (5 bases each). This CDR3 has 11 amino acids. In germline, CDR1 is GTSNPN, CDR2 SVGIG (reference sequence). Trimming pared 5 bases from V and 6 bases from J, leaving 11 bases between. The CDR3 sequence: CAWGTAREQYF. In DNA, the CDR3 is TGTGCCTGGGGGACGGCCCGCGAGCAGTACTTC.

V is TRBV7-9 and J is TRBJ2-5; possible D gene TRBD2, 6 bases. The CDR3 covers 14 residues. Germline CDR1 and CDR2: SEHNR and FQNEAQ (reference sequence). V shed 5 bases and J shed 2 bases, with 12 bases lying between them. The CDR3: CASSVVGGQETQYF. As DNA, the CDR3 is TGTGCCAGCAGCGTCGTCGGAGGGCAAGAGACCCAGTACTTC. Using reference TRBV7-9 and TRBJ2-5 for the parts outside the CDR3, the full variable domain is DTGVSQNPRHKITKRGQNVTFRCDPISEHNRLYWYRQTLGQGPEFLTYFQNEAQLEKSRLLSDRFSAERPKGSFSTLEIQRTEQGDSAMYLCASSVVGGQETQYFGPGTRLLVL.

J is TRBJ2-2 and V is TRBV7-2; D might be TRBD2 (6 bases). The V and J ends lost 2 bases and 6 bases respectively, with 16 bases between them. The CDR3 loop spans 16 amino acids. Germline-derived CDR1 and CDR2 are SGHTA and FQGNSA. The CDR3 DNA reads as TGTGCCAGCAGCTTACAGTGGGCGGGAAACGCCGGGGAGCTGTTTTTT. Residues: CASSLQWAGNAGELFF.

The rearrangement uses TRBV5-1 and TRBJ2-3, with 14 bases that match TRBD2. Trimming cost V 2 bases and J 2 bases; bases outside gene matches: 4. The CDR3 extends over 17 amino acids. CDR1 and CDR2 from the germline V gene are SGHRS and YFSETQ. The CDR3 nucleotides read TGCGCCAGCAGCTTCGGGACTAGCGGGGGATACACAGATACGCAGTATTTT. Translation: CASSFGTSGGYTDTQYF.

V usage is TRBV19 and J usage is TRBJ2-2, with D maybe TRBD2 (5 bases). Germline V gene data show CDR1 as LNHDA and CDR2 as SQIVND (reference sequence). The CDR3 spans 14 residues. V was pared by 1 base and J by 4 bases, with 7 bases between. The CDR3 DNA follows: TGTGCCAGTAGTATAGGGGCGGGCACCGGGGAGCTGTTTTTT. Encoded protein: CASSIGAGTGELFF.

The CDR3 spells CASSPQNSPYEQYF. For the CDR3, the DNA is TGTGCCAGCTCACCACAGAACTCCCCCTACGAGCAGTACTTC. The rearrangement links TRBV18 to TRBJ2-7; D not certain. This CDR3 is built from 14 residues. Germline CDR1 and CDR2: KGHSH and LQKENI. Trimming removed 1 base from V and 2 bases from J, with 9 bases in between.

The chain links TRBV7-3 to TRBJ2-4; 8 bases agree with TRBD2. V lost 2 bases to trimming and J lost 6 bases; unmatched junction nucleotides: 6. This CDR3 has 15 residues. The germline CDR1 and CDR2 sequences are SGHTA and FQGTGA. The CDR3, as DNA: TGTGCCAGCAGCTTAGCGGGGGGCCTGGGAAACATTCAGTACTTC. It translates to CASSLAGGLGNIQYF.

This chain links TRBV19 with TRBJ2-5; D is unclear. CDR1 is LNHDA and CDR2 is SQIVND in the germline V gene (reference sequence). The CDR3 is 12 amino acids. Between the trimmed V and J ends, which lost 3 bases and 1 base, there was a span of 3 bases. The CDR3 spells CASSMSQETQYF. The DNA of the CDR3 is TGTGCCAGTAGTATGTCCCAAGAGACCCAGTACTTC.

The V and J genes are TRBV5-1 and TRBJ2-3, with D hard to call. CDR1 SGHRS and CDR2 YFSETQ come from the germline V gene. V was clipped by 3 bases and J by 2 bases, with 4 bases between them. The CDR3 totals 12 residues. DNA of the CDR3: TGCGCCAGCAGCTCTACCACAGATACGCAGTATTTT. Translation: CASSSTTDTQYF.

The CDR3 region is CASSHQTVGTGELFF. The CDR3, as DNA: TGTGCCAGCAGTCATCAGACAGTGGGCACCGGGGAGCTGTTTTTT. The chain recombines TRBV6-1 with TRBJ2-2; D is possibly TRBD1 (5 bases). The CDR3 covers 15 residues. With 5 bases removed from V and 4 bases from J, the gap between germline ends came to 14 bases. Germline lookup yields CDR1 MNHNS and CDR2 SASEGT.